This T cell receptor beta chain emerged from a study of OX40 agonist ivuxolimab in advanced cancers. For the study at large: The diagnoses of dose-escalation patients were hepatocellular carcinoma, melanoma, renal cell or head and neck cancer. Study observations and caveats: More expanded clones were found, on average, in CD8+ than in CD4+ T cells.

Profiled with immunoSEQ multiplex PCR; TCRdb holds only in-frame clones, not every one. This table has 100,000 or so clones, 90% appearing once. This clone appeared once. The antigen is unknown. The CDR3 loop spans 18 amino acids. This clonotype originated in an adult with an advanced solid tumor such as melanoma, head and neck, liver or kidney cancer. This rearrangement joins TRBV21-1 to TRBJ2-7; the table's D call, TRBD2, was not checked against the DNA. TRBV21-1 is assigned pseudogene status. The starting material was CD4+ or CD8+ T cells sorted from blood, obtained in a trial of the OX40 agonist ivuxolimab. The CDR3 nucleotides read TGTGCCAGCAGCCCTAGCGGGGGGGCAGGGGAGGCCACCTACGAGCAGTACTTC. Encoded protein: CASSPSGGAGEATYEQYF.